The clone carrying this T cell receptor (beta chain) occurred many times. This entry comes from a study of glioma-infiltrating T cells. TCR alpha and beta CDR3 regions were amplified from RNA using iRepertoire nested multiplex PCR. One-step reverse transcription and amplification started from around 100-400 ng of tissue mRNA or PBMC total RNA. TCRdb redid the calling of the multiplex PCR reads with MiXCR, one entry per CDR3 protein. The table includes about 200,000 distinct CDR3 sequences, roughly a third detected once. CDR3 size: 13 residues. V lost 8 bases to trimming and J lost 4 bases, with 14 bases between them.

The chain joins TRBV12-3 or TRBV12-4 to TRBJ1-1; TRBD1 is a possible D gene (5 bases). Sequencing used glioma tissue, nonneoplastic brain tissue, or PBMCs (not recorded which). The clonotype originates from a human donor with low-grade glioma or glioblastoma, undergoing nonglioma brain surgery, or in good health (not recorded which). The CDR3 spells CASGGHMRTEAFF. DNA for the CDR3: TGTGCCAGCGGAGGACACATGCGCACTGAAGCTTTCTTT.